This paragraph reports one T cell receptor (beta chain). The antigen is unknown. The sample is drawn from a study of TIL therapy for anti-PD-1-resistant metastatic lung cancer. Study background: Tumor harvest preceded PD-1/PD-L1 blockade, followed by nivolumab treatment. Patients had a median age of around 56 years (range roughly 35-80). Most patients had lung adenocarcinoma; a handful of tumors were EGFR-mutant, two ALK-rearranged; half smoked currently or formerly. The study, taken as a whole, reports: TIL clonotype persistence in blood showed no apparent association with response.

Time point here: pre-treatment sample, taken before nivolumab and TIL therapy. The libraries were made with immunoSEQ v3. Clones were sequenced by immunoSEQ multiplex PCR, and TCRdb holds only the in-frame ones, with some missing. The sample gives tens of thousands of clones, 60% to 80% of which show up once; roughly 2% is in the top ten. CDR1 SGHRS and CDR2 YFSETQ come from the germline V gene. The CDR3 has 12 amino acids. The V end lost 1 base, the J end lost 10 bases, and 11 bases lay between the germline ends. The sequence derives from a person aged 25-85 years with non-small cell lung cancer. Specimen: blood, collected at baseline. This chain connects TRBV5-1 to TRBJ1-1; no clear D gene. CDR3: CASSLSDTGAFF. In DNA form, the CDR3 reads TGCGCCAGCAGCTTGTCCGATACGGGAGCTTTCTTT.